Included here is one T cell receptor (beta chain) sequence, with context. Those patients picked for sequencing had displayed CD8+CD57+ cell expansion on flow cytometry. CDR3 length equals 14 residues. The germline V gene has CDR1 SGHVS and CDR2 FQNEAQ. V shed 5 bases, J shed 9 bases, and the junction held 8 bases outside the gene matches. The sample originates from a study of CD8+CD57+ T cells in acquired aplastic anemia. According to the study, genomic DNA was the template for TCR beta VDJ and CDR3 profiling. TCRdb re-analysed the reads in MiXCR, keeping a single row per CDR3 protein. Of some 98,000 distinct CDR3 sequences listed, 65% to 70% are singletons.

This sequence joins TRBV7-8 and TRBJ2-1; 9 bases match TRBD1. The receptor's source is a human donor with aplastic anemia. The source material was sorted CD4+, CD8+, or CD8+CD57+ T cells (not recorded which) from PBMCs. The CDR3 region has the DNA TGTGCCAGCAGCCTATCCGGGACAGGGAGTGAGCAGTTCTTC. As protein: CASSLSGTGSEQFF.